The 26 T cell receptor beta chains in this list originate from one sample, sequenced in a study of T cells in Graves' hyperthyroidism and ophthalmopathy. From RNA transcripts, TCR beta CDR3 regions were amplified. The HTBI primer set drove a first-round RT-PCR of the TCR CDR3. TCRdb reprocessed the multiplex PCR reads via MiXCR and lists one record per CDR3 protein. The profile covers hundreds of thousands of distinct CDR3 sequences, with 35% appearing a single time and around a third taken by the ten largest. Sequencing was done on a sample of blood. All receptors derive from a woman in her forties with Graves' hyperthyroidism.

In its sample, this clonotype was seen a few times. The V gene is TRBV2, the J gene TRBJ2-5; D assignment may be TRBD1 or TRBD2 (5 bases each). The CDR3 has 12 residues. Between the trimmed V and J ends, which lost 6 bases and 7 bases, there was a span of 12 bases. CDR1 is SNHLY, CDR2 FYNNEI, per germline. The CDR3 DNA is TGTGCCAGCAGGGGGACGGCCGGGACCCAGTACTTC. Translation gives CASRGTAGTQYF.

The sample holds one count of this clonotype. A much larger clone sits a single nucleotide away, making a read error possible. The chain couples TRBV7-3 to TRBJ1-4, with D unresolved. Germline V CDR1 and CDR2: SGHTA, FQGTGA. V dropped 3 bases and J dropped 11 bases, with 13 bases sitting between them. The CDR3 spans 13 residues. The CDR3 nucleotides read TGTGCCAGCAGCTTCGCCAGGACCGATAAACTGTTTTTT. Amino acids: CASSFARTDKLFF.

This clonotype was seen just once. A much more abundant neighbour one base away suggests this may be a read error. CDR3 region: CSVEGGTLDSETAFF. The CDR3 DNA sequence: TGCAGCGTTGAAGGAGGAACTCTGGACTCCGAAACAGCTTTCTTT. This chain uses TRBV29-1 with TRBJ1-1; D gene unclear. The V gene's germline CDR1 is SQVTM and CDR2 ANQGSEA. CDR3 length: 15 amino acids. The germline V and J ends were trimmed by 1 base and 10 bases, with 22 bases remaining between them.

This clonotype came up a few times. This sequence joins TRBV30 and TRBJ2-5; no definite D call. The CDR3 extends over 10 amino acids. Trimming removed 2 bases from V and 5 bases from J, with 3 bases in between. In germline, CDR1 is GTSNPN, CDR2 SVGIG (reference sequence). The CDR3 DNA reads as TGTGCCTGGAGTAGGGAGACCCAGTACTTC. Translated, it gives CAWSRETQYF.

Details on this clonotype: With a much larger clone just one base away, this may be a read error. The CDR3 carries no conserved terminal phenylalanine or tryptophan, so it likely arises from a read error. The CDR3 reads CASSASDGDYGYTC. In DNA form, the CDR3 reads TGTGCCAGCAGCGCCTCGGACGGAGACTATGGCTACACCTGC. V gene TRBV7-2 combines with J gene TRBJ1-2; D is unclear. The germline gives CDR1 SGHTA, CDR2 FQGNSA. Trimming left V 5 bases short and J 3 bases short, with 13 bases between. The CDR3 extends over 14 amino acids.

At least ten counts were recorded for this clonotype. The V and J genes are TRBV7-2 and TRBJ1-6; D gene ambiguous. The CDR3 is 15 residues long. Trimming took 2 bases from V and 7 from J, leaving 12 bases between them. CDR1 is SGHTA, CDR2 FQGNSA, per germline. The CDR3 protein is CASSLPGIQNSPLHF. The DNA for the CDR3 is TGTGCCAGCAGCTTACCCGGGATTCAGAATTCACCCCTCCACTTT.

This clonotype showed up just a few times. The CDR3 loop is CATPKGGYLNSPLHF. The CDR3 nucleotides are TGCGCCACCCCTAAAGGGGGCTATCTGAATTCACCCCTCCACTTT. The chain employs TRBV4-1 and TRBJ1-6; 7 bases agree with TRBD1. V lost 10 bases, J lost 7 bases, and 13 bases stayed unmatched. The CDR3 runs to 15 residues. Germline V CDR1 and CDR2: MGHRA, YSYEKL.

V gene TRBV6-2 or TRBV6-3 combines with J gene TRBJ1-4; no clear D. CDR1 and CDR2 from the germline V gene are MNHEY and SVGEGT. The CDR3 consists of 14 residues. V was shortened by 3 bases and J by 0 bases, with 5 bases between the two germline ends. The CDR3 reads CASSYDATNEKLFF. In DNA form, the CDR3 reads TGTGCCAGCAGTTATGATGCAACTAATGAAAAACTGTTTTTT.

Regarding this clonotype: One end of the junction is discordant with germline, which a read error may explain. This chain links TRBV7-2 with TRBJ1-2; D is possibly TRBD1 (5 bases). Germline loops: CDR1 SGHTA, CDR2 FQGNSA. This CDR3 comprises 16 residues. For the CDR3, the DNA is TGCGCCAGCAGCCAAGGTATCAGGGAAGTAGACTATGGCTACACCTTC. Translation gives CASSQGIREVDYGYTF. The full variable domain, rest sourced from reference TRBV7-2 and TRBJ1-2, is GAGVSQSPSNKVTEKGKDVELRCDPISGHTALYWYRQSLGQGLEFLIYFQGNSAPDKSGLPSDRFSAERTGGSVSTLTIQRTQQEDSAVYLCASSQGIREVDYGYTFGSGTRLTVV.

Concerning this clonotype itself: A much larger clone lies a single base off, so this may be a read error. The chain is built from TRBV11-1 and TRBJ1-1; D remains ambiguous. Germline assignment: CDR1 SGHAT and CDR2 FQDESV (reference sequence). This CDR3 has 14 residues. The DNA for the CDR3 is TGTGCCAGCAGCTTAGAAACGGGCCACACTGAAGCTCTCTTT. This translates into CASSLETGHTEALF.

Notes on this clonotype: A read error is possible here, since a much larger clone lies one base away. The CDR3 here is CSVDVAGAPCEQYF. For the CDR3, the DNA is TGCAGCGTTGATGTAGCGGGAGCACCCTGCGAGCAGTACTTC. This chain connects TRBV29-1 to TRBJ2-7, with TRBD2 identical over 9 bases. The V segment lost 3 bases and the J segment 6 bases; nucleotides outside the gene matches: 9. CDR1 is SQVTM and CDR2 is ANQGSEA in the germline V gene. This CDR3 region has 14 residues.

At least ten counts were recorded for this clonotype. The V call is TRBV29-1, the J call TRBJ2-5; possible D gene TRBD1, 7 bases. From germline, CDR1 is SQVTM and CDR2 ANQGSEA. Trimming pared 3 bases from V and 4 bases from J, leaving 15 bases between. The CDR3 is 14 residues long. CDR3 coding DNA: TGCAGCGTTGATGGCCAGGGGGGCTCAGAGACCCAGTACTTC. This codes for CSVDGQGGSETQYF.

This clonotype turned up a few times. This chain uses TRBV10-3 with TRBJ2-2; TRBD1 matches 8 bases. Germline V lookup: CDR1 ENHRY, CDR2 SYGVKD. There are 13 residues in the CDR3. Trimming removed 5 bases from V and 7 bases from J; junction bases left unmatched: 3. The chain's CDR3 is CAISQDRDGELFF. CDR3 sequence (DNA): TGTGCCATCAGTCAGGACAGGGACGGGGAGCTGTTTTTT.

The rearrangement uses TRBV25-1 and TRBJ2-1; 16 nucleotides align to TRBD2. The DNA end is more similar to TRBJ2-7, so the J call may be wrong. The germline V gene encodes CDR1 MGHDK and CDR2 SYGVNS. This CDR3 is 18 amino acids long. CDR3 bases: TGTGCCACGATGGGACTAGCGGGGGGGTTAAGCTCCTACAATGAGCAGTACTTC. Protein sequence: CATMGLAGGLSSYNEQYF.

This rearrangement joins TRBV5-1 to TRBJ2-2, with D uncertain. CDR3 length equals 13 residues. The V end lost 4 bases, the J end lost 7 bases, and 11 bases lay between the germline ends. Germline loops: CDR1 SGHRS, CDR2 YFSETQ. CDR3 DNA: TGCGCCAGCAGCCTACCGGATCTCGGGGAGCTGTTTTTT. Its translation: CASSLPDLGELFF.

This clonotype occurred many times. V is TRBV12-3 or TRBV12-4 and J is TRBJ2-7; 8 positions agree with TRBD1. The CDR3 spans 13 residues. V was clipped by 6 bases and J by 2 bases; unmatched bases: 3. CDR3 amino acids: CASRGQGTYEQYF. In DNA, the CDR3 is TGTGCCAGCAGAGGACAGGGTACCTACGAGCAGTACTTC.

This clonotype was counted a few times. V and J are TRBV11-2 and TRBJ2-5; TRBD2 matches 8 bases. Trimming at V came to 5 bases and at J to 5 bases, leaving 13 bases not matched to a gene. The CDR3 runs to 16 residues. CDR1 and CDR2 (germline): SGHAT, FQNNGV. CDR3 in DNA: TGTGCCAGCAGCCCGGGGACTAGTGCATTTTGGGAGACCCAGTACTTC. This gives the protein CASSPGTSAFWETQYF. Supplemented by reference TRBV11-2 and TRBJ2-5, the full variable domain reads EAGVAQSPRYKIIEKRQSVAFWCNPISGHATLYWYQQILGQGPKLLIQFQNNGVVDDSQLPKDRFSAERLKGVDSTLKIQPAKLEDSAVYLCASSPGTSAFWETQYFGPGTRLLVL.

This clonotype was picked up many times. The chain carries TRBV6-1 and TRBJ1-5, with D possibly matching TRBD1 (6 bases). CDR1 and CDR2 from the germline V gene are MNHNS and SASEGT. This CDR3 is 16 amino acids long. Trimming removed 0 bases from V and 4 bases from J, with 13 bases in between. The CDR3 reads CASSEAAGEGNQPQHF. CDR3 nucleotides: TGTGCCAGCAGTGAAGCGGCAGGGGAGGGTAATCAGCCCCAGCATTTT.

This clonotype was recorded once. The V and J genes are TRBV7-9 and TRBJ1-2; D unclear. V lost 5 bases and J 7 bases, leaving 17 bases between the germline ends. The germline V gene encodes CDR1 SEHNR and CDR2 FQNEAQ (reference sequence). The CDR3 consists of 14 residues. CDR3 nucleotide sequence: TGTGCCAGCAGCCCTAGTGGAGGGAACGGTGGCTACACCTTC. It codes for CASSPSGGNGGYTF. The whole variable domain, remainder taken from reference TRBV7-9 and TRBJ1-2, is DTGVSQNPRHKITKRGQNVTFRCDPISEHNRLYWYRQTLGQGPEFLTYFQNEAQLEKSRLLSDRFSAERPKGSFSTLEIQRTEQGDSAMYLCASSPSGGNGGYTFGSGTRLTVV.

This clonotype was detected a few times. The chain couples TRBV4-3 to TRBJ1-2, with 7 bases lining up with TRBD1. Trimming took 3 bases from V and 4 from J; bases not matched to a gene: 11. This CDR3 comprises 16 residues. CDR1 is LGHNA, CDR2 YSLEER, per germline. This CDR3 is CASSQAMGQIFYGYTF. The DNA of the CDR3 is TGCGCCAGCAGCCAGGCCATGGGACAGATTTTCTATGGCTACACCTTC.

This clonotype was seen ten or more times. The V gene is TRBV7-2, the J gene TRBJ1-5; D unclear. Germline V gene data show CDR1 as SGHTA and CDR2 as FQGNSA. The CDR3 length is 15 residues. Trimming cost V 5 bases and J 7 bases, with 18 bases left between them. Here the CDR3 reads CASSPTSGMQQPQHF. CDR3 coding DNA: TGTGCCAGCAGCCCCACGTCGGGGATGCAGCAGCCCCAGCATTTT.

At least ten counts were recorded for this clonotype. This chain uses TRBV15 with TRBJ2-2; D gene uncertain. Per germline, CDR1 LNHNV and CDR2 YYDKDF (reference sequence). The length of the CDR3 is 15 residues. V was cut by 1 base and J by 4 bases, with 10 bases left in between. CDR3 region: CATSRATQSTGELFF. The CDR3, as DNA: TGTGCCACCAGCAGAGCCACCCAGAGCACCGGGGAGCTGTTTTTT.

The rearrangement joins TRBV6-5 to TRBJ1-1, with 7 positions matching TRBD1. Trimming at V came to 2 bases and at J to 5 bases, leaving 5 bases not matched to a gene. Germline lookup yields CDR1 MNHEY and CDR2 SVGAGI. The CDR3 is made up of 14 amino acids. In DNA form, the CDR3 reads TGTGCCAGCAGTTACAGGGGGCTGTTGACTGAAGCTTTCTTT. This encodes CASSYRGLLTEAFF.

The genes are TRBV11-2 and TRBJ1-4; TRBD1 matches 7 bases. The CDR3 runs 14 residues. The V segment lost 5 bases and the J segment 8 bases; nucleotides outside the gene matches: 8. Per germline, CDR1 SGHAT and CDR2 FQNNGV. The CDR3 DNA reads as TGTGCCAGCAGCCCGGCATGGGACAGCGAAAAACTGTTTTTT. It is translated as CASSPAWDSEKLFF.

This clonotype was seen only a few times. The chain carries TRBV7-9 and TRBJ1-6, with TRBD1 as a possible D gene (5 bases). The CDR3 loop spans 18 amino acids. Germline CDR1 reads SEHNR; CDR2 reads FQNEAQ (reference sequence). Trimming took off 5 bases at V and 2 bases at J, with 19 bases between the two ends. CDR3: CASSQDQGRATYNSPLHF. The DNA of the CDR3 is TGTGCCAGCAGCCAAGATCAAGGCAGGGCTACCTATAATTCACCCCTCCACTTT.

This clonotype was picked up a small number of times. The rearrangement links TRBV20-1 to TRBJ1-1; no definite D call. The CDR3 consists of 11 residues. The germline V and J ends were trimmed by 1 base and 7 bases, with 7 bases remaining between them. Germline V CDR1 and CDR2: DFQATT, SNEGSKA (reference sequence). This CDR3 is CSARAQVEAFF. Written as DNA, the CDR3 is TGCAGTGCTAGAGCCCAGGTTGAAGCTTTCTTT.